This TCR beta chain appears in the sequencing data of a study of blood T cell repertoires in COVID-19 (dated by TCRdb to the early 2020s). Turning to the overall study: Samples from collaborators originated in the United States, Italy and Spain and spanned both the acute and convalescent phases of COVID-19. The samples were drawn from two sources: the first 160 participants of the ongoing ImmuneRACE study, and fewer than 1,500 subjects contributed by 6 global collaborators. The dataset comprised deeply sampled blood TCRbeta repertoires from subjects exposed to, actively infected with, or recovered from COVID-19. Nearly every sample came with metadata listing a de-identified subject ID, COVID-19 status, age in years and sex. The prospective study material was composed of cDNA or gDNA derived from T cells, B-cell-depleted T cells, or PBMCs. Where available, HLA class I and class II types were obtained from metadata supplied by the sample provider rather than from assay-based typing. The repertoires were released in a freely available public database intended as a resource for research on the immune response to SARS-CoV-2. The study at large found these results: The amount of clinical and demographic metadata varied by source and participant and was provided uncurated.

TCRbeta CDR3 regions were amplified from genomic DNA using the immunoSEQ Assay, a bias-controlled multiplex PCR. Per the original workflow: The number of nucleated cells in each sample was estimated from the amplification of reference gene primers within the assay. To quantify the absolute abundance of each unique TCRbeta CDR3 rearrangement, sequence reads were collapsed and filtered. For each sample, productive Simpson clonality was calculated as the square root of Simpson's diversity index over productive rearrangements. TCRdb retrieved this table from immuneACCESS and kept in-frame rearrangements only. Not all clones are present; in checked studies, unresolved V genes account for under half, and no reason is known for the remainder. V, J and clone size derive from that table, while D and trimming were established from the DNA sequence. For this sample the table gives 230,000 or so clones, of which roughly 90% were detected only once. The top ten constitute roughly 2% of the sample.

Each collaborating institution followed its own protocols to collect whole blood in K2EDTA tubes. For TCRbeta analysis, collaborators shipped samples in one of three forms: frozen whole blood, isolated PBMCs, or DNA extracted from either of those sample types. CDR1 and CDR2 were assigned from the germline V gene as MNHEY and SVGAGI. Trimming removed 2 bases from V and 5 bases from J, leaving 7 bases between the germline ends. Measured from the cysteine to the phenylalanine, the CDR3 is 12 residues long. The sequence is cut down to CDR3 DNA, 36 bases in frame from base 1. With respect to this clone: It has no known antigen specificity. Base qualities were left out, and no much larger clone turns up one base away.

This TCR came from a man in his forties with active or convalescent COVID-19. Sequencing input: peripheral blood. The chain uses TRBV6-5 and TRBJ2-7; TRBD2 is possibly the D segment (5 matching bases). The CDR3 has the sequence CASSYAGDEQYF. The DNA is as follows: TGTGCCAGCAGTTACGCCGGGGACGAGCAGTACTTC.